This TCR beta chain was sequenced during a study of graft-versus-host responses after intestinal transplantation. Intraepithelial and lamina propria lymphocytes were released after the graft tissue was processed. V lost 4 bases, J lost 4 bases, and 10 bases lay in between. The CDR3 totals 13 residues. CDR1 is SGHAT and CDR2 is FQNNGV in the germline V gene. The protocol was immunoSEQ multiplex PCR, while the TCRdb copy is restricted to in-frame clones and leaves out a portion. The sample holds under 75,000 clones; 89% are singletons and the top ten take over 1.5%. Details on this clone: This sample includes further DNA sequences coding for the same CDR3.

The source was ileum tissue, collected roughly 390 days after transplant. The sequence derives from a human patient who received an intestinal transplant, so some T cells may come from the graft donor. The V and J genes are TRBV11-2 and TRBJ1-1, with a weak D call TRBD1 (5 bases). CDR3 in amino acids: CASSSDGTTEAFF. In DNA, the CDR3 is TGTGCCAGCAGCTCCGACGGGACCACTGAAGCTTTCTTT.